The 21 T cell receptor beta chains reported below all come from one sample, sequenced in a study of T cell changes during pregnancy in multiple sclerosis. Here immunoSEQ multiplex PCR was the method, and the copy in TCRdb shows in-frame clones only, minus some. The sample carries 42,000 or so clones, 90% to 95% recorded once. Here the sequenced sample was CD4+ T cells from peripheral blood mononuclear cells, taken after pregnancy. All receptors derive from a female donor with multiple sclerosis, enrolled in a pregnancy study.

The rearrangement joins TRBV18 to TRBJ1-1, with D unresolved. This CDR3 region has 15 residues. V lost 1 base and J 0 bases, leaving 9 bases between the germline ends. Germline V gene lookup returns CDR1 KGHSH and CDR2 LQKENI. The CDR3 is CASSPLHAMNTEAFF. DNA of the CDR3: TGTGCCAGCTCACCACTACACGCCATGAACACTGAAGCTTTCTTT.

CDR3 in amino acids: CASSRQGLEQYF. In DNA, the CDR3 is TGTGCCAGCAGCCGACAGGGCTTGGAACAGTACTTC. This chain connects TRBV7-9 to TRBJ2-7, with 7 bases fitting TRBD1. Per the germline V gene, CDR1 is SEHNR and CDR2 is FQNEAQ (reference sequence). After removal of 5 bases from V and 10 bases from J, the junction contained 8 bases not matched to a gene. The CDR3 has 12 amino acids. The entire variable domain, with the rest obtained from reference TRBV7-9 and TRBJ2-7, is as follows: DTGVSQNPRHKITKRGQNVTFRCDPISEHNRLYWYRQTLGQGPEFLTYFQNEAQLEKSRLLSDRFSAERPKGSFSTLEIQRTEQGDSAMYLCASSRQGLEQYFGPGTRLTVT.

The CDR3 DNA reads as TGTGCCCACAACGAGGGGGGGGGATCAAACCTAGAGACCCAGTACTTC. Translation: CAHNEGGGSNLETQYF. This chain joins TRBV19 and TRBJ2-5; weak D call: TRBD2 (7 bases). The CDR3 totals 16 residues. Trimming cost V 11 bases and J 4 bases, with 26 bases left between them. The germline gives CDR1 LNHDA, CDR2 SQIVND (reference sequence).

The chain carries TRBV10-3 and TRBJ1-4; D unclear. CDR1 ENHRY and CDR2 SYGVKD come from the germline V gene. The V end lost 3 bases, the J end lost 2 bases, and 7 bases lay between the germline ends. There are 14 residues in the CDR3. Here the CDR3 DNA reads TGTGCCATCAGTGATGAGAGGACTAATGAAAAACTGTTTTTT. Residues: CAISDERTNEKLFF.

The chain carries TRBV5-4 and TRBJ1-3; D gene unclear. Germline CDR1 is SGHNT and CDR2 is YYREEE (reference sequence). CDR3 length: 15 residues. V was pared by 0 bases and J by 3 bases, with 10 bases between. The CDR3 here is CASSLDIQVGNTIYF. The CDR3, as DNA: TGTGCCAGCAGCTTGGATATCCAGGTTGGAAACACCATATATTTT.

This rearrangement joins TRBV25-1 to TRBJ2-1; 7 bases match TRBD2. This CDR3 spans 15 amino acids. V dropped 6 bases and J dropped 4; count of bases not matched to a gene: 9. The germline CDR1 and CDR2 sequences are MGHDK and SYGVNS. The CDR3 DNA follows: TGTGCCAGCAGGGACTGGGGGGGGGTATACAATGAGCAGTTCTTC. Its protein is CASRDWGGVYNEQFF. Filled out from reference TRBV25-1 and TRBJ2-1, the complete variable domain reads EADIYQTPRYLVIGTGKKITLECSQTMGHDKMYWYQQDPGMELHLIHYSYGVNSTEKGDLSSESTVSRIRTEHFPLTLESARPSHTSQYLCASRDWGGVYNEQFFGPGTRLTVL.

The chain combines TRBV6-1 with TRBJ1-5, with 7 bases aligning to TRBD1. V was clipped by 4 bases and J by 5 bases; unmatched bases: 2. Germline V gene sequence: CDR1 MNHNS, CDR2 SASEGT. The CDR3 consists of 13 residues. Here the CDR3 DNA reads TGTGCCAGCAGTGCAGACAGGGATCAGCCCCAGCATTTT. It is translated as CASSADRDQPQHF.

In this sample, this clone turned up once. This chain joins TRBV7-2 and TRBJ2-1; 16 bases are a match to TRBD2. The ends lost 1 base at V and 8 bases at J; junction bases unmatched: 5. Germline-derived CDR1 and CDR2 are SGHTA and FQGNSA. CDR3 length: 17 residues. This chain's CDR3 is CASSLVGTSGGAHEQFF. The DNA of the CDR3 is TGTGCCAGCAGCTTAGTGGGGACTAGCGGGGGGGCCCATGAGCAGTTCTTC.

This clone was seen once. This chain joins TRBV18 and TRBJ1-6; D unresolved. The CDR3 length is 14 residues. Trimming shortened V by 3 bases and J by 5 bases, and 8 bases separated the two germline ends. The germline V gene has CDR1 KGHSH and CDR2 LQKENI. This CDR3 reads CASSPVVDNSPLHF. In DNA form, the CDR3 reads TGTGCCAGCTCACCGGTCGTAGATAATTCACCCCTCCACTTT.

This chain uses TRBV13 with TRBJ1-5; 9 bases match TRBD1. V lost 3 bases to trimming and J lost 4 bases; unmatched junction nucleotides: 4. The CDR3 is made up of 15 amino acids. Germline-derived CDR1 and CDR2 are PRHDT and FYEKMQ (reference sequence). The DNA for the CDR3 is TGTGCCAGCAGCTTCTCACAGGGGGCTAATCAGCCCCAGCATTTT. This sequence encodes CASSFSQGANQPQHF.

The J gene is TRBJ2-5, the V gene TRBV14, with 7 bases aligning to TRBD2. The V gene's germline CDR1 is SGHDN and CDR2 FVKESK. J was trimmed by 1 base and V by 3 bases; bases with no gene match: 8. CDR3 length equals 16 residues. Written as DNA, the CDR3 is TGTGCCAGCAGCCAGGGGGGGGAATTCGCCCAAGAGACCCAGTACTTC. Translated: CASSQGGEFAQETQYF.

The V and J genes are TRBV19 and TRBJ2-7; a weak D match, TRBD1 (6 bases). This CDR3 contains 14 residues. Trimming pared 3 bases from V and 6 bases from J, leaving 15 bases between. CDR1 LNHDA and CDR2 SQIVND come from the germline V gene (reference sequence). CDR3: CASSIRFGTIEQYF. CDR3 coding DNA: TGTGCCAGTAGTATTCGTTTTGGGACAATCGAGCAGTACTTC.

CDR3 bases: TGCGCCAGCAGGGTCCCGGGGAACTATGGCTACACCTTC. Translation gives CASRVPGNYGYTF. J is TRBJ1-2 and V is TRBV10-2; D call uncertain. V was cut by 6 bases and J by 2 bases, with 10 bases left in between. The V gene's germline CDR1 is WSHSY and CDR2 SAAADI. CDR3 size: 13 residues.

V gene TRBV6-1 combines with J gene TRBJ1-6; D unclear. The germline V and J ends were trimmed by 4 bases and 4 bases, with 8 bases remaining between them. The germline V gene has CDR1 MNHNS and CDR2 SASEGT. The CDR3 runs to 14 residues. CDR3 DNA: TGTGCCAGCAGTGTTTTAGAATATAATTCACCCCTCCACTTT. Encoded protein: CASSVLEYNSPLHF.

This chain joins TRBV11-2 and TRBJ2-1; D is undetermined. Trimming removed 7 bases from V and 7 bases from J, with 14 bases in between. Germline-derived CDR1 and CDR2 are SGHAT and FQNNGV. The length of the CDR3 is 13 residues. CDR3: CASTYLVPNEQFF. Here the CDR3 DNA reads TGTGCCAGCACCTATCTCGTGCCTAATGAGCAGTTCTTC.

V and J are TRBV10-3 and TRBJ1-2; a possible D gene is TRBD1 (6 bases). Germline CDR1 is ENHRY and CDR2 is SYGVKD. The CDR3 runs 14 residues. Trimming removed 2 bases at V and 1 base at J, with 8 bases between. Here the CDR3 DNA reads TGTGCCATCAGTGAGAGGGGACATAACTATGGCTACACCTTC. Residues: CAISERGHNYGYTF.

CDR3 coding DNA: TGTGCCTGGAGGGGGGGGTCCTACGAGCAGTACTTC. It is translated as CAWRGGSYEQYF. This rearrangement joins TRBV30 to TRBJ2-7; 7 nucleotides match TRBD2. Germline V gene sequence: CDR1 GTSNPN, CDR2 SVGIG (reference sequence). Unmatched junction bases numbered 0, after V lost 3 bases and J lost 1 base. This CDR3 region has 12 residues.

The CDR3 here is CASSVHRDIYNSPLHF. The CDR3, as DNA: TGTGCCAGTAGTGTGCACAGGGATATTTATAATTCACCCCTCCACTTT. This chain uses TRBV19 with TRBJ1-6; maybe TRBD1 (6 bases). Germline loops: CDR1 LNHDA, CDR2 SQIVND (reference sequence). This CDR3 spans 16 amino acids. V was clipped by 5 bases and J by 4 bases, with 15 bases between them.

The genes are TRBV6-5 and TRBJ1-1; TRBD1 matches at 11 bases. The CDR3 runs to 15 residues. Germline V CDR1 and CDR2: MNHEY, SVGAGI. Trimming cost V 6 bases and J 5 bases; bases outside gene matches: 8. The CDR3 sequence: CASRGTGGVGTEAFF. The CDR3 DNA reads as TGTGCCAGCAGGGGGACAGGGGGTGTGGGGACTGAAGCTTTCTTT.

The J gene is TRBJ2-1, the V gene TRBV7-9; TRBD2 matches 8 bases. V trimming: 4 bases; J trimming: 8 bases; junction bases outside the gene matches: 13. CDR1 and CDR2 (germline): SEHNR, FQNEAQ (reference sequence). This CDR3 spans 16 amino acids. The CDR3 reads CASSWAGTRLGYEQFF. CDR3 DNA: TGTGCCAGCAGCTGGGCCGGGACTAGACTTGGCTATGAGCAGTTCTTC.

J is TRBJ2-1 and V is TRBV2, with TRBD1 identical over 8 bases. With V trimmed by 1 base and J by 2 bases, 1 base remained unmatched. CDR3 length: 15 amino acids. Germline V gene lookup returns CDR1 SNHLY and CDR2 FYNNEI. The CDR3 DNA is TGTGCCAGCAGTGAAGAGGGACAGGCCTACAATGAGCAGTTCTTC. Translating it yields CASSEEGQAYNEQFF.